The rows below give T cell receptor beta chains drawn from one sample of a study of CD8+CD57+ T cells in acquired aplastic anemia. TCRdb reprocessed the reads with MiXCR, giving one entry per CDR3 protein. This table holds under 200,000 distinct CDR3 sequences, under 50% found once. The sample taken for sequencing was sorted CD4+, CD8+, or CD8+CD57+ T cells (not recorded which) from PBMCs. These TCRs come from a human donor with aplastic anemia. Each CDR3 is given with its conserved first and last residue. The D gene is left open where the match is weak. Clone sizes are given selectively: once, few, many, or a class where the clone is expanded.

TRBV5-1	few	TRBJ1-6	NA	TGCGCCAGCAGCCCGTCCGATTCACCCCTCCACTTT	CASSPSDSPLHF
TRBV27	many	TRBJ2-7	NA	TGTGCCAGCAGTTTCCGGCAGGGGAGCGAGCAGTACTTC	CASSFRQGSEQYF
TRBV20-1	NA	TRBJ2-2	NA	TGCAGTGCCCGAGGACAGCCGAACGCCGGGGAGCTGTTTTTT	CSARGQPNAGELFF
TRBV7-9	NA	TRBJ1-1	NA	TGTGCCAGCAGCCACTGGGACGGGAACACTGAAGCTTTCTTT	CASSHWDGNTEAFF
TRBV27	NA	TRBJ1-1	TRBD1	TGTGCCAGCAGTTACGGGACAGGGTATGAAGAAGCTTTCTTT	CASSYGTGYEEAFF
TRBV5-3	NA	TRBJ2-7	NA	TGTGCCAGCAGCTTGACGGGAGTCCAGCAGTACTTC	CASSLTGVQQYF
TRBV15	NA	TRBJ2-7	NA	TGTGCCACCAGCAGAGTTTTAGGGGCAGCCCCTTTTTTCGAGCAGTACTTC	CATSRVLGAAPFFEQYF
TRBV5-4	once	TRBJ1-6	TRBD1	TGTGCCAGCAGCTCATATGCGGCAGGGGGGAGTTCACCCCTCCACTTT	CASSSYAAGGSSPLHF
TRBV5-6	many	TRBJ1-2	NA	TGTGCCGGCGGGCAGGGTGGCTATGGCTACACCTTC	CAGGQGGYGYTF
TRBV13	many	TRBJ2-2	TRBD2	TGTGCCAGCAGCAGCTATGACGCGGGGGGTTCGAACACCGGGGAGCTGTTTTTT	CASSSYDAGGSNTGELFF
TRBV6-1	NA	TRBJ1-1	NA	TGTGCCAGCATGAACACTGAAGCTTTCTTT	CASMNTEAFF
TRBV2	NA	TRBJ1-1	TRBD1	TGTGCCAGCAGTGAGGGGACAGGGGTTGACACTGAAGCTTTCTTT	CASSEGTGVDTEAFF
TRBV5-4	many	TRBJ2-1	NA	TGTGCCAGCAGCTTGGGGGGAGACCTGCTCCTCTACGATGAGCAGTTCTTC	CASSLGGDLLLYDEQFF
TRBV6-5	many	TRBJ2-7	NA	TGTGCCAGCAGTTACGGGTGGGGTCCCCACGAGCAGTACTTC	CASSYGWGPHEQYF
TRBV6-1	few	TRBJ1-6	NA	TGTGCCCGCCCAACAGGGACGACGAATTCACCCCTCCACTTT	CARPTGTTNSPLHF
TRBV6-2/TRBV6-3	many	TRBJ2-7	NA	TGTGCCAGCAGTTACGCACAGGGTTTCTACGAGCAGTACTTC	CASSYAQGFYEQYF
TRBV7-3	many	TRBJ2-1	NA	TGTGCCAGCAGCTCGACACCGGGACTCGGGGGTTCCGCGCAGTTCTTC	CASSSTPGLGGSAQFF
TRBV7-9	many	TRBJ1-1	TRBD1	TGTGCCAGCAGCTTAGGGGACAGGGGGCGAAGAGCTTTCTTT	CASSLGDRGRRAFF
TRBV20-1	once	TRBJ2-1	NA	TGCAGTGCTAGAGCTGGACAGAATGAGCAGCTCTTC	CSARAGQNEQLF
TRBV7-2	once	TRBJ2-1	NA	TGTGCCAGCAGCGGACGCGGGCGCTCCTACAATGAGCAGTTCTTC	CASSGRGRSYNEQFF
TRBV19	NA	TRBJ1-6	NA	TGTGCCAGTACCGACTACGGGACGGAGAATTCACCCCTCCACTTT	CASTDYGTENSPLHF
TRBV6-2/TRBV6-3	NA	TRBJ1-5	NA	TGTGCCAGCCACGGGAGTTCAAATCAGCCCCAGCATTTT	CASHGSSNQPQHF
TRBV6-1	NA	TRBJ2-3	NA	TGTGCCAGCAGTGAAAAGCGGATCACAGATACGCAGTATTTT	CASSEKRITDTQYF
TRBV3-2	NA	TRBJ2-1	NA	TGTGCCAGAGCTCCTTACAATGAGCAGTTCTTC	CARAPYNEQFF
TRBV20-1	many	TRBJ1-1	NA	TGCAGTGCTAGAGTCGGGGGGAACCTCCAAAACACTGAAGCTTTCTTT	CSARVGGNLQNTEAFF
TRBV13	NA	TRBJ2-7	TRBD2	TGTGCCAGCAGCTTAGTGGGGACTAGCGACGACGAGCAGTACTTC	CASSLVGTSDDEQYF
TRBV7-3	once	TRBJ1-1	NA	TGTGCCAGCAGCTCCTCCTCACACGGGAACACTGAAGCTTTCTTT	CASSSSSHGNTEAFF
TRBV7-8	NA	TRBJ2-6	TRBD1	TGTGCCAGCAGCTTCAGCACAGGGGGTTTCTCTGGGGCCAACGTCCTGACTTTC	CASSFSTGGFSGANVLTF
TRBV10-3	NA	TRBJ1-1	TRBD1	TGTGCCATCAGATCGGACAGGGCTAACACTGAAGCTTTCTTT	CAIRSDRANTEAFF
TRBV5-5	many	TRBJ2-7	TRBD2	TGTGCCAGCAGCTTGGCCCCACTAGCGAAAGCGTCCGAGCAGTACTTC	CASSLAPLAKASEQYF
TRBV10-2	NA	TRBJ1-6	NA	TGCGCCAGCAGTGAGTCACCACCAAATTCACCCCTCCACTTT	CASSESPPNSPLHF
TRBV4-2	many	TRBJ2-3	TRBD2	TGTGCCAGCAGCCCCGACCGGCTAGCGGGGGGTGTCAGGACAGATACGCAGTATTTT	CASSPDRLAGGVRTDTQYF
TRBV2	medium-sized	TRBJ1-6	TRBD1	TGTGCCAGCAGTGAGGGGGACAGGGGTAATTCACCCCTCCACTTT	CASSEGDRGNSPLHF